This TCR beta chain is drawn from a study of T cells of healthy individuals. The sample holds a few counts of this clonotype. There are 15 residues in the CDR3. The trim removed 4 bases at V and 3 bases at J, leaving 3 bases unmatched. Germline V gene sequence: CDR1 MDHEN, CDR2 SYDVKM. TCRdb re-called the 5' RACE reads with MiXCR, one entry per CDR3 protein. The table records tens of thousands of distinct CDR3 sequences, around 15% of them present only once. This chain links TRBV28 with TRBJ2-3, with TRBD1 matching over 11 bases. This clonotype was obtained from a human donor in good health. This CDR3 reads CASSSRDRGTDTQYF. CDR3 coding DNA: TGTGCCAGCAGTTCTCGGGACAGGGGGACAGATACGCAGTATTTT.